These T cell receptor beta chains were read from a single sample in a study of technical replicates of blood from several donors. This table comes from immunoSEQ multiplex PCR, and its TCRdb copy is limited to in-frame clones, with some not included. The data show fewer than 70,000 clones, about 86% seen once. Material for sequencing was PBMCs. Every receptor here comes from a human donor in good health. Some clones in this sample may be carry-over from other donors' samples. The CDR3 runs from the conserved cysteine through the conserved F or W. The order of the fields is CDR3 DNA, CDR3 protein, V gene, J gene, D gene. A D gene is named only where the DNA matches it firmly.

cdr3_nt: TGCGCCAGCAGCTTGGAAAAGGGCGGGGAAAAACTGTTTTTT; cdr3_aa: CASSLEKGGEKLFF; v_call: TRBV5-1; j_call: TRBJ1-4; d_call: .
cdr3_nt: TGCAGCGTTGGGCGGGGGGGAGGGTACAATGAGCAGTTCTTC; cdr3_aa: CSVGRGGGYNEQFF; v_call: TRBV29-1; j_call: TRBJ2-1; d_call: TRBD2
cdr3_nt: TGTGCCAGCAGTCAGGGGGCGGGTGAGACCCAGTACTTC; cdr3_aa: CASSQGAGETQYF; v_call: TRBV21-1; j_call: TRBJ2-5; d_call: .
cdr3_nt: TGCGCCAGCAGCCAAGATACCCCTTCTAGCGGGAGGGCCCGCCCCTACGAGCAGTACTTC; cdr3_aa: CASSQDTPSSGRARPYEQYF; v_call: TRBV4-1; j_call: TRBJ2-7; d_call: TRBD2
cdr3_nt: TGTGCCAGCAGTGAGGACAGGTCAGATACGCAGTATTTT; cdr3_aa: CASSEDRSDTQYF; v_call: TRBV2; j_call: TRBJ2-3; d_call: TRBD1
cdr3_nt: TGTGCCAGCAGCTTAGGGCGAGGGGAGACCCAGTACTTC; cdr3_aa: CASSLGRGETQYF; v_call: TRBV5-6; j_call: TRBJ2-5; d_call: .
cdr3_nt: TGCGCCAGCAGCCCGTTGGGACTAGCCTATGAGCAGTTCTTC; cdr3_aa: CASSPLGLAYEQFF; v_call: TRBV5-1; j_call: TRBJ2-1; d_call: TRBD2
cdr3_nt: TGTAGAGGGGACAGTCCCTACAATGAGCAGTTCTTC; cdr3_aa: CRGDSPYNEQFF; v_call: TRBV11-1; j_call: TRBJ2-1; d_call: TRBD1
cdr3_nt: TGTGCCCGAGGACTAGCGACGGAGACCCAGTACTTC; cdr3_aa: CARGLATETQYF; v_call: TRBV30; j_call: TRBJ2-5; d_call: TRBD2
cdr3_nt: TGTGCCAGTAGTATAGCGGGACTGGGGTCCTACAATGAGCAGTTCTTC; cdr3_aa: CASSIAGLGSYNEQFF; v_call: TRBV19; j_call: TRBJ2-1; d_call: .
cdr3_nt: TGTGCCAGCGGATTCCCGGGACAGGGGGCCCTTTACTCCTACGAGCAGTACTTC; cdr3_aa: CASGFPGQGALYSYEQYF; v_call: TRBV7-8; j_call: TRBJ2-7; d_call: TRBD1